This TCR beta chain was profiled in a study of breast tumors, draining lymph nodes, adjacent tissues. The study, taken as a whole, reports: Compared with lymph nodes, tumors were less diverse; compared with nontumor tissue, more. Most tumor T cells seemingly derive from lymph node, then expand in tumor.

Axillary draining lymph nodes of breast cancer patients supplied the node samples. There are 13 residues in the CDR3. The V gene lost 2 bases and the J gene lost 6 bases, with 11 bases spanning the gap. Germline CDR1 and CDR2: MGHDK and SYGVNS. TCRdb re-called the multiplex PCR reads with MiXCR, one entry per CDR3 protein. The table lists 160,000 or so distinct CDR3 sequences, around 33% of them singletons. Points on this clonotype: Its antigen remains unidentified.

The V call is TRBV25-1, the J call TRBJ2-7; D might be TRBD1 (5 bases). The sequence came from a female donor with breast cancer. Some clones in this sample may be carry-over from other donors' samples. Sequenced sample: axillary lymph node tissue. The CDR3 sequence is CASSEQGASEQYF. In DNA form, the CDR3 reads TGTGCCAGCAGTGAACAGGGTGCATCCGAGCAGTACTTC.